One and the same sample provided the 21 T cell receptor beta chains below, sequenced in a study of T cell repertoires in cytomegalovirus infection. TCRdb re-derived calls from the reads in MiXCR, one entry per CDR3 protein. The table shows fewer than 300,000 distinct CDR3 sequences, with roughly 23% occurring only once. The sequencing input was PBMCs. These receptors were obtained from a human donor in good health (CMV status not recorded). Some clones in this sample may be carry-over from other donors' samples.

This chain joins TRBV7-9 and TRBJ2-1; TRBD1 matches 8 bases. The V gene end was trimmed by 4 bases and the J gene end by 7 bases; junction bases not matched to a gene: 9. Germline V gene sequence: CDR1 SEHNR, CDR2 FQNEAQ (reference sequence). The CDR3 is 15 residues long. CDR3 nucleotides: TGTGCCAGCAGCTCCCGACAGGGGAAAGGAAATGAGCAGTTCTTC. Translated: CASSSRQGKGNEQFF.

The chain couples TRBV28 to TRBJ2-7, with D unresolved. Between the trimmed V and J ends, which lost 4 bases and 0 bases, there was a span of 10 bases. CDR3 size: 14 residues. Germline-derived CDR1 and CDR2 are MDHEN and SYDVKM. CDR3 residues: CASSSGRSSYEQYF. The CDR3 nucleotides are TGTGCCAGCAGTTCAGGAAGAAGCTCCTACGAGCAGTACTTC.

This chain joins TRBV23-1 and TRBJ2-1, with D possibly matching TRBD1 (5 bases). TRBV23-1 belongs to the ORF category, with a function that is uncertain. This CDR3 has 15 amino acids. V was clipped by 0 bases and J by 5 bases, with 11 bases between them. Here the CDR3 DNA reads TGCGCCAGCAGTCAATCGGGGCGACACCACAATGAGCAGTTCTTC. Protein product: CASSQSGRHHNEQFF.

This clonotype was observed at least ten times. The genes are TRBV5-6 and TRBJ2-7; tentative D call: TRBD2 (6 bases). There are 13 residues in the CDR3. V gave up 1 base and J gave up 3 bases, with 8 bases separating them. CDR1 SGHDT and CDR2 YYEEEE come from the germline V gene. CDR3 DNA: TGTGCCAGCAGCTTGCGGGGGTACTACGAGCAGTACTTC. This gives the protein CASSLRGYYEQYF.

This clonotype was seen a few times. The V gene is TRBV6-4, the J gene TRBJ2-3, with D perhaps matching TRBD1 (5 bases). CDR1 and CDR2 from the germline V gene are MRHNA and SNTAGT. This CDR3 is 14 amino acids long. V was clipped by 5 bases and J by 0 bases, with 9 bases between them. CDR3 in amino acids: CASSQGISTDTQYF. As DNA, the CDR3 is TGTGCCAGCAGTCAGGGAATTAGCACAGATACGCAGTATTTT.

This clonotype was counted ten times or more. The rearrangement links TRBV7-3 to TRBJ2-1; 8 nucleotides match TRBD2. The length of the CDR3 is 16 residues. With V trimmed by 1 base and J by 1 base, 3 bases remained unmatched. Germline V CDR1 and CDR2: SGHTA, FQGTGA. The CDR3 DNA reads as TGTGCCAGCAGCTTAATAGGCGGGGGGTCCTACAATGAGCAGTTCTTC. Translating gives CASSLIGGGSYNEQFF. Variable domain in full (rest from reference TRBV7-3 and TRBJ2-1): GAGVSQTPSNKVTEKGKYVELRCDPISGHTALYWYRQSLGQGPEFLIYFQGTGAADDSGLPNDRFFAVRPEGSVSTLKIQRTERGDSAVYLCASSLIGGGSYNEQFFGPGTRLTVL.

The rearrangement links TRBV28 to TRBJ1-1; no reliable D call. V lost 11 bases, J lost 13 bases, and 23 bases lay in between. CDR3 length: 12 residues. The V gene's germline CDR1 is MDHEN and CDR2 SYDVKM. CDR3 coding DNA: TGTGCCTCCGGCGGGAGACAATCCGAGGATTTCTTT. It encodes CASGGRQSEDFF.

This clonotype was seen many times. CDR3 region: CASSTWTYRTDTQYF. CDR3 nucleotides: TGTGCCAGCAGCACGTGGACATACCGCACAGATACGCAGTATTTT. The V and J genes are TRBV7-9 and TRBJ2-3, with D perhaps TRBD1 (5 bases). With 5 bases removed from V and 1 base from J, the gap between germline ends came to 13 bases. Germline V CDR1 and CDR2: SEHNR, FQNEAQ (reference sequence). The CDR3 totals 15 residues.

On this clonotype itself: The junction departs from germline at one end; a sequencing error may be responsible. V usage is TRBV11-2 and J usage is TRBJ2-7; D gene uncertain. This CDR3 comprises 12 residues. Germline assignment: CDR1 SGHAT and CDR2 FQNNGV. In DNA, the CDR3 is TGTGCCAGCAGCTTAGGAGCTTACGATCAGTACTTC. Translation: CASSLGAYDQYF.

Ten or more counts support this clonotype. The chain carries TRBV7-2 and TRBJ2-7, with D possibly being TRBD2 (7 bases). Germline CDR1 and CDR2: SGHTA and FQGNSA. V was cut by 4 bases and J by 3 bases, with 16 bases left in between. The CDR3 length is 15 residues. CDR3 sequence: CASSSQGEGVYEQYF. CDR3 nucleotides: TGTGCCAGCAGCTCTCAAGGGGAGGGGGTCTACGAGCAGTACTTC.

The gene calls are TRBV28 and TRBJ2-7; TRBD2 matches at 10 bases. In germline, CDR1 is MDHEN, CDR2 SYDVKM. V trimming: 7 bases; J trimming: 4 bases; junction bases outside the gene matches: 10. The CDR3 is made up of 15 amino acids. The CDR3, as DNA: TGTGCCAGCAATCGATTAGCGGGGGGTGGGTACGAGCAGTACTTC. Its translation: CASNRLAGGGYEQYF.

CDR3: CASRDIGELFF. The CDR3 coding sequence is TGTGCCAGCAGAGATATCGGGGAGCTGTTTTTT. This chain connects TRBV27 to TRBJ2-2; no clear D. Trimming took 6 bases from V and 7 from J, leaving 6 bases between them. CDR1 and CDR2 (germline): MNHEY, SMNVEV (reference sequence). The CDR3 has 11 residues.

This chain links TRBV29-1 with TRBJ1-5; a weak D match, TRBD1 (6 bases). V was cut by 5 bases and J by 4 bases, with 12 bases left in between. CDR3 length equals 13 residues. CDR1 is SQVTM, CDR2 ANQGSEA, per germline. The CDR3 DNA reads as TGCAGCGTTAAACAGGGTGATAATCAGCCCCAGCATTTT. Translated, it gives CSVKQGDNQPQHF.

This clonotype was counted many times. The V gene is TRBV7-8, the J gene TRBJ2-3; D uncertain. Germline CDR1 and CDR2: SGHVS and FQNEAQ. V lost 6 bases to trimming and J lost 5 bases, with 30 bases between them. This CDR3 comprises 19 residues. The CDR3 region is CASRRLRVRSKAIGDTQYF. The CDR3 nucleotides are TGTGCCAGCAGACGCCTTCGCGTGCGAAGTAAGGCTATTGGAGATACGCAGTATTTT.

This clonotype was found a few times. V usage is TRBV2 and J usage is TRBJ2-3; 8 bases match TRBD2. The V gene end was trimmed by 6 bases and the J gene end by 3 bases; junction bases not matched to a gene: 23. CDR1 and CDR2 from the germline V gene are SNHLY and FYNNEI. The CDR3 runs to 20 residues. CDR3 loop: CASSHTPSAPGGMETDTQYF. The CDR3 coding sequence is TGTGCCAGCAGCCACACCCCTAGCGCCCCGGGAGGGATGGAGACAGATACGCAGTATTTT.

With regard to this clonotype: One junction end does not reproduce the germline sequence, and a read error may be involved. The CDR3 region has the DNA TGTGCCAGCAGCCAAGAAGAGGGACCAAAATCCTACAATGAGCAGTTCTTC. It yields the protein CASSQEEGPKSYNEQFF. The J gene is TRBJ2-1, the V gene TRBV4-1; D may be TRBD1 or TRBD2 (5 bases each). The CDR3 has 17 residues. Germline V gene lookup returns CDR1 MGHRA and CDR2 YSYEKL.

V and J are TRBV7-6 and TRBJ2-1; TRBD2 aligns across 13 bases. This CDR3 is 17 amino acids long. V lost 3 bases, J lost 7 bases, and 9 bases stayed unmatched. Per germline, CDR1 SGHVS and CDR2 FNYEAQ. CDR3 sequence reads: CASSLGHTSGGANEQFF. The DNA for the CDR3 is TGTGCCAGCAGCTTGGGGCACACTAGCGGGGGGGCGAATGAGCAGTTCTTC.

This clonotype was counted ten times or more. The rearrangement uses TRBV7-8 and TRBJ2-3, with TRBD2 identical over 8 bases. The CDR3 is 14 amino acids. Germline V gives CDR1 SGHVS, CDR2 FQNEAQ. V shed 3 bases, J shed 1 base, and the junction held 0 bases outside the gene matches. The CDR3 sequence: CASSFSGGTDTQYF. For the CDR3, the DNA is TGTGCCAGCAGCTTTAGCGGGGGCACAGATACGCAGTATTTT.

This clonotype was seen ten or more times. The gene calls are TRBV6-1 and TRBJ2-1; 8 bases fit TRBD2. The CDR3 contains 16 residues. Trimming removed 6 bases from V and 9 bases from J; junction bases left unmatched: 16. The V gene's germline CDR1 is MNHNS and CDR2 SASEGT. CDR3 DNA sequence: TGTGCCAGCAGCTACGGGGCCGGGAGGGCCCAAGGTGAGCAGTTCTTC. Translation: CASSYGAGRAQGEQFF.

This clonotype was picked up many times. The gene calls are TRBV7-2 and TRBJ2-3, with D possibly being TRBD1 or TRBD2 (6 bases each). The CDR3 has 12 residues. V lost 5 bases and J lost 9, with 12 bases in between. The V gene's germline CDR1 is SGHTA and CDR2 FQGNSA. CDR3 region: CASSVVGGTQYF. CDR3 in DNA: TGTGCCAGCAGCGTCGTGGGGGGCACGCAGTATTTT.

This clonotype was recorded many times. The gene calls are TRBV7-2 and TRBJ2-1; 12 nucleotides align to TRBD2. The V and J ends lost 5 bases and 4 bases, in that order; junction bases with no gene match: 6. The V gene's germline CDR1 is SGHTA and CDR2 FQGNSA. CDR3 length: 16 residues. The DNA for the CDR3 is TGTGCCAGCAGCCCGTCTAGCGGGGGGGGGTACAATGAGCAGTTCTTC. Protein: CASSPSSGGGYNEQFF.